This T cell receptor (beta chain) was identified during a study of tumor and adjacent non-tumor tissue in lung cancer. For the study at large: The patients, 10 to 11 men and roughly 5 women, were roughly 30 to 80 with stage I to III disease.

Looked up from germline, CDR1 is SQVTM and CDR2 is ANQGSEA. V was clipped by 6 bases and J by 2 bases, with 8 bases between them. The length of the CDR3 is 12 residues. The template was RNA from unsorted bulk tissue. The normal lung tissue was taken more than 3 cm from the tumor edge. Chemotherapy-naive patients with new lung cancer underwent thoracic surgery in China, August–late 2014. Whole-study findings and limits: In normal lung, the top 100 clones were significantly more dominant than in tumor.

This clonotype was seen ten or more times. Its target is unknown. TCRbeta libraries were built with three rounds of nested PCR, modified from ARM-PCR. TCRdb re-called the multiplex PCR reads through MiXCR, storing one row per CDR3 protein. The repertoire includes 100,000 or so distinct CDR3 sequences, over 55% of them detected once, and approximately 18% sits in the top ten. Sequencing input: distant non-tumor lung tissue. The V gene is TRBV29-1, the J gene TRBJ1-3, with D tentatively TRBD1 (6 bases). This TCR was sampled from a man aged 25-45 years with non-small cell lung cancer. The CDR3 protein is CSVGTTGNTIYF. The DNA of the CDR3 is TGCAGCGTCGGGACAACTGGAAACACCATATATTTT.